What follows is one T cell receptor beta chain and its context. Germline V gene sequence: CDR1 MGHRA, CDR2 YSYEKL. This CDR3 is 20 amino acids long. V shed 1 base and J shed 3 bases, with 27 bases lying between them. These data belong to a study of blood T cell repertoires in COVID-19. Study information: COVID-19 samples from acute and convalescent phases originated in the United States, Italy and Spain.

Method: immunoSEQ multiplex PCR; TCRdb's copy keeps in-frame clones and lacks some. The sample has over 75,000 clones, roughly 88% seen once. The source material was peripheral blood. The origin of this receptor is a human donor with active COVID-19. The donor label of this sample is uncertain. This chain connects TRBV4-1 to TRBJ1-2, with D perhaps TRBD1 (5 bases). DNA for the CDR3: TGCGCCAGCAGCCAAGTTATAGTGCCGTCCTATACAGGCCACCACTATGGCTACACCTTC. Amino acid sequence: CASSQVIVPSYTGHHYGYTF.